The 7 T cell receptor beta chains below were found in one sample sequenced in a study of blood T cell repertoires in COVID-19 (dated by TCRdb to the early 2020s). The library was prepared using the immunoSEQ multiplex PCR assay. This immuneACCESS table, as held by TCRdb, lists in-frame sequences with V and J called but not all clones. Of the missing ones, under half trace to an unresolved V gene in checked studies; the others have no known cause. Counted in this sample were about 90,000 clones; roughly four fifths of them appeared once. About 13% of the sample rests with the top ten. Sequencing was done on a sample of peripheral blood. The origin of the receptors is a human donor in a cohort sampled during active COVID-19.

The genes are TRBV7-8 and TRBJ2-1; TRBD2 matches 8 bases. Germline lookup yields CDR1 SGHVS and CDR2 FQNEAQ. The CDR3 has 15 amino acids. Losses at the gene ends were 1 base for V and 2 bases for J; bases not matched to a gene: 1. The CDR3, as DNA: TGTGCCAGCAGCTTAGTCGGGGGGGCCTACAATGAGCAGTTCTTC. It specifies CASSLVGGAYNEQFF.

This rearrangement joins TRBV15 to TRBJ1-2, with a weak D call TRBD1 (6 bases). The CDR3 length is 13 residues. V was pared by 1 base and J by 7 bases, with 10 bases between. Germline CDR1 is LNHNV and CDR2 is YYDKDF (reference sequence). CDR3: CATSRAPGVGYTF. DNA of the CDR3: TGTGCCACCAGCAGAGCACCAGGGGTTGGCTACACCTTC.

The J gene is TRBJ1-3, the V gene TRBV7-2; tentative D call: TRBD1 (5 bases). Germline CDR1 is SGHTA and CDR2 is FQGNSA. Trimming pared 2 bases from V and 0 bases from J, leaving 14 bases between. The CDR3 sequence is 17 residues long. CDR3 in DNA: TGTGCCAGCAGCTTACTAGGCGACAGTCGCTCTGGAAACACCATATATTTT. It is translated as CASSLLGDSRSGNTIYF.

This chain uses TRBV27 with TRBJ2-3; 9 nucleotides agree with TRBD2. Germline values: CDR1 MNHEY, CDR2 SMNVEV (reference sequence). V lost 3 bases, J lost 4 bases, and 14 bases stayed unmatched. The CDR3 totals 18 residues. The CDR3 region is CASSFDPTSSGESDTQYF. CDR3 DNA: TGTGCCAGCAGTTTTGACCCGACCTCTAGCGGGGAATCAGATACGCAGTATTTT.

This clone was recorded once. The V gene is TRBV6-1, the J gene TRBJ1-1; D remains ambiguous. The germline V and J ends were trimmed by 3 bases and 3 bases, with 23 bases remaining between them. Germline-derived CDR1 and CDR2 are MNHNS and SASEGT. CDR3 length: 18 residues. For the CDR3, the DNA is TGTGCCAGCAGTGAGTCCGGTTTCTCCAGATCGGGAGACACTGAAGCTTTCTTT. It is translated as CASSESGFSRSGDTEAFF.

The V and J genes are TRBV20-1 and TRBJ1-3; D remains ambiguous. The CDR3 is 15 amino acids. CDR1 and CDR2 (germline): DFQATT, SNEGSKA (reference sequence). V was clipped by 3 bases and J by 0 bases, with 12 bases between them. CDR3 region: CSASDPRSSGNTIYF. The CDR3 region has the DNA TGCAGTGCTAGTGACCCGAGAAGCTCTGGAAACACCATATATTTT.

This sequence joins TRBV29-1 and TRBJ2-7; weak D call: TRBD2 (5 bases). The CDR3 has 13 residues. Trimming took off 6 bases at V and 0 bases at J, with 12 bases between the two ends. The germline V gene encodes CDR1 SQVTM and CDR2 ANQGSEA. The CDR3 nucleotides read TGCAGCGTCCATCCAGCGGACTCCTACGAGCAGTACTTC. Encoded protein: CSVHPADSYEQYF.